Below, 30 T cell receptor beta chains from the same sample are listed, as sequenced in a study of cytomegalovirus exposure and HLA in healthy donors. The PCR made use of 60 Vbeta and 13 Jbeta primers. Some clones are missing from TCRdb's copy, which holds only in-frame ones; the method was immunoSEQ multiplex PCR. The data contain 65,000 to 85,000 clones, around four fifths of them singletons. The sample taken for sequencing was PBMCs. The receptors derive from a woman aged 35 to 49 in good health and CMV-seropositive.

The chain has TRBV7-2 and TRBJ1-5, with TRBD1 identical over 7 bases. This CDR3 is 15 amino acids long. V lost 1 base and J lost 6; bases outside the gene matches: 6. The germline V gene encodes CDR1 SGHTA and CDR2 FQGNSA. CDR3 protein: CASSLEGAVIQPQHF. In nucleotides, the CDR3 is TGTGCCAGCAGCTTAGAGGGGGCAGTTATTCAGCCCCAGCATTTT.

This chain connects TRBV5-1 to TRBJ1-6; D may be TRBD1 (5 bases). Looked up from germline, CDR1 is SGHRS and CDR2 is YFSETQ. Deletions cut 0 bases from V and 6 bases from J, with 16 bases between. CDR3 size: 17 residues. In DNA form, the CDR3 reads TGCGCCAGCAGCTTGGACGTTTGGAGGGGAACTAATTCACCCCTCCACTTT. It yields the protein CASSLDVWRGTNSPLHF.

CDR3 in amino acids: CASSSPVSYEQYF. The CDR3 DNA is TGTGCCAGCAGTTCCCCCGTTTCCTACGAGCAGTACTTC. The chain has TRBV6-6 and TRBJ2-7; no reliable D call. The V end was cut by 4 bases, the J end by 1 base, with 8 bases between. Germline CDR1 MNHNY, CDR2 SVGAGI (reference sequence). CDR3 length: 13 residues.

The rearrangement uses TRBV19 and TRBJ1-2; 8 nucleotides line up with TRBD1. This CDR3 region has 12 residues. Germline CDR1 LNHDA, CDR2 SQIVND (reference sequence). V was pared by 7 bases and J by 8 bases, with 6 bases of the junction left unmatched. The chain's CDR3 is CASTGTGRGYTF. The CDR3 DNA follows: TGTGCCAGTACCGGGACAGGCCGAGGCTACACCTTC.

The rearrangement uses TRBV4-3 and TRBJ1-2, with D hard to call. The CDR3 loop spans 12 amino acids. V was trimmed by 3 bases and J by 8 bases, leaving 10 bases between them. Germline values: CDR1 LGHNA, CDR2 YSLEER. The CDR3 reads CASSQEGWGYTF. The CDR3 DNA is TGCGCCAGCAGCCAGGAGGGTTGGGGCTACACCTTC.

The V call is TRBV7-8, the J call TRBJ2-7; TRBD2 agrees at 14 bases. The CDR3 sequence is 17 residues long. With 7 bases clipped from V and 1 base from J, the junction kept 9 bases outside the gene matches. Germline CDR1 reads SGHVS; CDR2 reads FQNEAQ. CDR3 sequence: CASTQFGTSGGSYEQYF. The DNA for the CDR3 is TGTGCCAGCACCCAATTTGGGACTAGCGGGGGTTCCTACGAGCAGTACTTC.

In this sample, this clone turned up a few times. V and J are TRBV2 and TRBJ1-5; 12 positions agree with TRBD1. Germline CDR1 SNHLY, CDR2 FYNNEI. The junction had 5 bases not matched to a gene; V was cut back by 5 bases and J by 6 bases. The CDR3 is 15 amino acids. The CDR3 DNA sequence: TGTGCCAGCAGTCGGGACAGGGGGCGAGGTCAGCCCCAGCATTTT. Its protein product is CASSRDRGRGQPQHF.

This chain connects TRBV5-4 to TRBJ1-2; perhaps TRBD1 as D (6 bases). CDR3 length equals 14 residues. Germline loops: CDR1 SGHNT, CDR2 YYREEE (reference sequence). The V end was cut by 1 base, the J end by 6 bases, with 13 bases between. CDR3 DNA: TGTGCCAGCAGCTTGAAAATCCAGGGGAATGGCTACACCTTC. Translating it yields CASSLKIQGNGYTF.

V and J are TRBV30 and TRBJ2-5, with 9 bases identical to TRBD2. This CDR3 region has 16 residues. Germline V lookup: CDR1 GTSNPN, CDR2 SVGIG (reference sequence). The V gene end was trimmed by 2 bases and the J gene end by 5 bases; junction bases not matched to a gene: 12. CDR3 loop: CAWSHGAGGSQETQYF. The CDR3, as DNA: TGTGCCTGGAGTCACGGGGCGGGGGGGTCCCAGGAGACCCAGTACTTC.

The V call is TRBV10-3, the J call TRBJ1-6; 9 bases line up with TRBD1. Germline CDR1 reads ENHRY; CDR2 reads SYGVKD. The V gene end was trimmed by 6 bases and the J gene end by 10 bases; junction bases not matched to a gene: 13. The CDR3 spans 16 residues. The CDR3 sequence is CAISRQGDLQFSPLHF. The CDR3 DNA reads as TGTGCCATCAGCCGACAGGGGGATCTTCAATTCTCACCCCTCCACTTT.

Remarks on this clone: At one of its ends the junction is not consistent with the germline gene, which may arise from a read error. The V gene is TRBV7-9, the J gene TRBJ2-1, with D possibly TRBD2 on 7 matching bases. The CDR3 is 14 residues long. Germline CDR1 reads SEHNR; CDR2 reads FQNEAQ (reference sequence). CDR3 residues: CSSSLGGRGNEQFF. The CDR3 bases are TGTTCCAGCAGCTTAGGGGGGAGGGGAAATGAGCAGTTCTTC. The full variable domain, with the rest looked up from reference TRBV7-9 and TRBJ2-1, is DTGVSQNPRHKITKRGQNVTFRCDPISEHNRLYWYRQTLGQGPEFLTYFQNEAQLEKSRLLSDRFSAERPKGSFSTLEIQRTEQGDSAMYLCSSSLGGRGNEQFFGPGTRLTVL.

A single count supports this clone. The CDR3 sequence: CASSLDRVQETQYF. The DNA of the CDR3 is TGTGCCAGCAGCTTAGATAGAGTCCAAGAGACCCAGTACTTC. The rearrangement links TRBV11-2 to TRBJ2-5; D remains ambiguous. Trimming took 0 bases from V and 1 from J, leaving 6 bases between them. Germline V gene lookup returns CDR1 SGHAT and CDR2 FQNNGV. CDR3 length: 14 residues.

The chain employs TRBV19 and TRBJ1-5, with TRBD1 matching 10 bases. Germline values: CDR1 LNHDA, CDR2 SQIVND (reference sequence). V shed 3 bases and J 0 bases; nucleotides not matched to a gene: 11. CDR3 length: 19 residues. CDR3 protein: CASSMGQGLTSYSNQPQHF. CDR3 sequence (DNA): TGTGCCAGTAGTATGGGACAGGGGCTGACTTCCTATAGCAATCAGCCCCAGCATTTT.

Written as DNA, the CDR3 is TGTGCCAGCAGACTTGGGGCCGGGGGCTACACCTTC. It is translated as CASRLGAGGYTF. The chain joins TRBV7-9 to TRBJ1-2, with D possibly TRBD1 on 5 matching bases. The germline gives CDR1 SEHNR, CDR2 FQNEAQ (reference sequence). CDR3 length: 12 amino acids. V was pared by 6 bases and J by 8 bases, with 13 bases between.

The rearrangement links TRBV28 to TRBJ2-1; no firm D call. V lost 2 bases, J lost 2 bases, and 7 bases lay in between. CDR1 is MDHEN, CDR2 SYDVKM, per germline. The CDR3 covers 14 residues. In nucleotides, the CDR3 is TGTGCCAGCAGTTTAGTCCAGGCCTACAATGAGCAGTTCTTC. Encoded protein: CASSLVQAYNEQFF.

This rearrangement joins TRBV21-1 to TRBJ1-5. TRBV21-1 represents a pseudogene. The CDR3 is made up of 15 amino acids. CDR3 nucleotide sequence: TGTGCCAGCGGAGCAGAAATCGGTGGCAATCAGCCCCAGCATTTT. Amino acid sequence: CASGAEIGGNQPQHF.

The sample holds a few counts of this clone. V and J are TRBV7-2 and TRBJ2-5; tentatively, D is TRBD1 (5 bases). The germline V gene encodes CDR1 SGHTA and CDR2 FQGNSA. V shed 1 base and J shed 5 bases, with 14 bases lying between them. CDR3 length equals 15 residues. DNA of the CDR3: TGTGCCAGCAGCTTAGAGGTCAGGGCGTGGGAGACCCAGTACTTC. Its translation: CASSLEVRAWETQYF. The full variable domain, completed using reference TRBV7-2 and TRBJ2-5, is GAGVSQSPSNKVTEKGKDVELRCDPISGHTALYWYRQSLGQGLEFLIYFQGNSAPDKSGLPSDRFSAERTGGSVSTLTIQRTQQEDSAVYLCASSLEVRAWETQYFGPGTRLLVL.

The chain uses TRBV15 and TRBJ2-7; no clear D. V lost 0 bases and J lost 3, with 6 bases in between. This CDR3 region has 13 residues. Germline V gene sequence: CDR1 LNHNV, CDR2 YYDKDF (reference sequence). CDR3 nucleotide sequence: TGTGCCACCAGCAGAGACCCTTTCTACGAGCAGTACTTC. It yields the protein CATSRDPFYEQYF.

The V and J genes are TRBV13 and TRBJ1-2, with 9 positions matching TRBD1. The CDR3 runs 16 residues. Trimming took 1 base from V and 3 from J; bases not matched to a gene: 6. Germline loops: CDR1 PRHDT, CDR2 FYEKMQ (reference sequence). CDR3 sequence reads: CASSLDTGGWDYGYTF. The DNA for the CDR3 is TGTGCCAGCAGCTTAGACACAGGGGGCTGGGACTATGGCTACACCTTC.

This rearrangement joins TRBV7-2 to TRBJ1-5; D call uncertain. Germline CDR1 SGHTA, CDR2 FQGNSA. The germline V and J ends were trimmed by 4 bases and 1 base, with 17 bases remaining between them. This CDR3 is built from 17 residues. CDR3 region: CASSSPQEVGSNQPQHF. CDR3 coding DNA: TGTGCCAGCAGCTCACCCCAGGAAGTCGGAAGCAATCAGCCCCAGCATTTT.

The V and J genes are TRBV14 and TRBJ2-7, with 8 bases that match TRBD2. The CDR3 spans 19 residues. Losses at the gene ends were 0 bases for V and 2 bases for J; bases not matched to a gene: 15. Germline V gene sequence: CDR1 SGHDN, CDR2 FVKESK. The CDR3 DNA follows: TGTGCCAGCAGCCAAGATAGGGGTCCGGGTAGCGGGGTTACCTACGAGCAGTACTTC. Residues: CASSQDRGPGSGVTYEQYF.

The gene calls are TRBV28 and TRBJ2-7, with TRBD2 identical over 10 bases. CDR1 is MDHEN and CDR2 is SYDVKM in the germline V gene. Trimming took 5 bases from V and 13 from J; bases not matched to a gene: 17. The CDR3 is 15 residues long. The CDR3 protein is CASSPNLTGLADGYF. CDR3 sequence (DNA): TGTGCCAGCAGTCCCAATCTAACCGGACTAGCGGACGGCTACTTC.

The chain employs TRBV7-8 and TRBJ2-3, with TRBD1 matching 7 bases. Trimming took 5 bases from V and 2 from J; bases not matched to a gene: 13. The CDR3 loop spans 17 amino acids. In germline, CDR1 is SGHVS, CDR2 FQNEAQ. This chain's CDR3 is CASSRSRGGRITDTQYF. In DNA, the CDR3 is TGTGCCAGCAGCCGTTCGCGAGGGGGCCGGATCACAGATACGCAGTATTTT. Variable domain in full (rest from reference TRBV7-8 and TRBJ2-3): GAGVSQSPRYKVAKRGQDVALRCDPISGHVSLFWYQQALGQGPEFLTYFQNEAQLDKSGLPSDRFFAERPEGSVSTLKIQRTQQEDSAVYLCASSRSRGGRITDTQYFGPGTRLTVL.

The CDR3 protein is CASSYLLNYGYTF. The CDR3 nucleotides read TGTGCCAGCAGTTACCTACTAAATTATGGCTACACCTTC. The rearrangement joins TRBV6-5 to TRBJ1-2; D call uncertain. The V end was cut by 2 bases, the J end by 5 bases, with 9 bases between. Germline V gene data show CDR1 as MNHEY and CDR2 as SVGAGI. The CDR3 has 13 residues.

The CDR3 is CASRRTGRANEKLFF. The CDR3 DNA follows: TGTGCCAGCAGACGAACAGGGCGGGCTAATGAAAAACTGTTTTTT. The rearrangement joins TRBV11-2 to TRBJ1-4; tentative D call: TRBD1 (6 bases). The V end was cut by 6 bases, the J end by 3 bases, with 14 bases between. The CDR3 length is 15 residues. CDR1 is SGHAT, CDR2 FQNNGV, per germline.

CDR3: CARPLADYSYEQYF. The DNA for the CDR3 is TGTGCCAGGCCACTAGCGGATTACTCCTACGAGCAGTACTTC. The chain links TRBV7-6 to TRBJ2-7; 8 nucleotides match TRBD2. Germline V gene data show CDR1 as SGHVS and CDR2 as FNYEAQ. The CDR3 sequence is 14 residues long. Trimming removed 9 bases from V and 0 bases from J; junction bases left unmatched: 7.

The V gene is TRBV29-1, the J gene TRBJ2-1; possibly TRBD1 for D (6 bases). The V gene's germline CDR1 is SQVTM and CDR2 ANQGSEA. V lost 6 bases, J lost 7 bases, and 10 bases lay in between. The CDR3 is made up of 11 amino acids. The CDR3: CSVQGWNEQFF. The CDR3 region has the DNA TGCAGCGTACAGGGATGGAATGAGCAGTTCTTC.

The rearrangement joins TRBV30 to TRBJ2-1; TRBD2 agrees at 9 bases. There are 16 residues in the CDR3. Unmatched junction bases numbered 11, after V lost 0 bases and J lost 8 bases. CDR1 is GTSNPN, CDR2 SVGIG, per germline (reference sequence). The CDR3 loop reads CAWSVRTSAPGDEQFF. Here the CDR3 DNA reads TGTGCCTGGAGTGTCCGGACTAGCGCCCCCGGTGATGAGCAGTTCTTC.

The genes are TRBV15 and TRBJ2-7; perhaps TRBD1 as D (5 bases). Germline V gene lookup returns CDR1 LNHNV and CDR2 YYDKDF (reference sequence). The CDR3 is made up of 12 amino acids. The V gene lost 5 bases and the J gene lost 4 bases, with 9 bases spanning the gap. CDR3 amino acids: CATSATEYEQYF. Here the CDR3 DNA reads TGTGCCACCAGCGCGACAGAATACGAGCAGTACTTC.

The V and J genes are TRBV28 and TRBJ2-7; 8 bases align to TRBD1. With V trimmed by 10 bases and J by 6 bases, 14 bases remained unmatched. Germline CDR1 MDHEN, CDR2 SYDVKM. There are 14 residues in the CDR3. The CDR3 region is CATQGRIQGVEQYF. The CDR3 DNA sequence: TGTGCCACGCAGGGGAGGATACAGGGGGTCGAGCAGTACTTC.